The source of this T cell receptor beta chain is a study of cytomegalovirus exposure and HLA in healthy donors. Broader study findings: Sequencing likely caused a cluster of highly shared sequence variants. In a later analysis, approximately 15,000 TCR beta sequences were associated with HLA alleles at 0.05 false discovery rate.

Concerning this clone itself: Its antigen is not identified.

Primers: 60 Vbeta forward and 13 Jbeta reverse. Method: immunoSEQ multiplex PCR; TCRdb's copy keeps in-frame clones and lacks some. The listing records around 210,000 clones. Germline V lookup: CDR1 GTSNPN, CDR2 SVGIG (reference sequence). The CDR3 is 11 amino acids. Trimming stripped 2 bases from V and 3 bases from J, with 4 bases between. This TCR came from a girl aged 2-10 years in good health and CMV-seropositive. Sequences were obtained from PBMCs. V gene TRBV30 combines with J gene TRBJ2-5; D not certain. In DNA, the CDR3 is TGTGCCTGGAGTATTAAAGAGACCCAGTACTTC. Translation: CAWSIKETQYF.